This T cell receptor (beta chain) was sequenced during a study of T cell changes during pregnancy in multiple sclerosis. Profiled with immunoSEQ multiplex PCR; TCRdb holds only in-frame clones, not every one. The repertoire consists of 35,000 to 50,000 clones, with about nine tenths occurring once and the leading ten covering roughly 1.2%. The CDR3 contains 15 residues. This clone has a single count. The sequencing here drew on CD4+ T cells from peripheral blood mononuclear cells, taken after pregnancy. This chain connects TRBV12-1 to TRBJ2-2; the table names TRBD2, a call not compared with the DNA. TRBV12-1 is tagged as a pseudogene. This receptor was taken from a female donor with multiple sclerosis, enrolled in a pregnancy study. DNA of the CDR3: TGTGCCAGCAGCTTTGGTGTGACTAGCGTCGGGGAGCTGTTTTTT. Its translation: CASSFGVTSVGELFF.